This T cell receptor beta chain was captured by sequencing in a study of Tregs in tolerant kidney transplant recipients. Related graft donors supplied nonmyeloablative bone marrow transplants, and mixed chimerism was transient. CD4+CD25+CD127- Tregs, CD4+CD25- non-Tregs, CD4 and CD8 cells were sorted. This CDR3 has 12 amino acids. The V gene lost 1 base and the J gene lost 8 bases, with 8 bases spanning the gap. Germline values: CDR1 SNHLY, CDR2 FYNNEI. Points from the study as a whole: The small number of patients limits these findings pending further validation. Changing PCR primers prevented nucleotide comparison between some patients' samples.

To note about this clone: The antigen is unknown.

The repertoire was sequenced with immunoSEQ multiplex PCR; TCRdb's copy has only in-frame clones and lacks some. The table has roughly 64,000 clones, roughly 86% seen once. This sequence was found in a human patient who received a combined kidney and bone marrow transplant. Some T cells may trace back to the graft donor. The rearrangement uses TRBV2 and TRBJ2-5, with D uncertain. The input for sequencing was CD4+ T cells from blood (PBMCs), taken 6 months after the transplant. Written as DNA, the CDR3 is TGTGCCAGCAGTGAAGAGTGGGCAACCCAGTACTTC. It codes for CASSEEWATQYF.